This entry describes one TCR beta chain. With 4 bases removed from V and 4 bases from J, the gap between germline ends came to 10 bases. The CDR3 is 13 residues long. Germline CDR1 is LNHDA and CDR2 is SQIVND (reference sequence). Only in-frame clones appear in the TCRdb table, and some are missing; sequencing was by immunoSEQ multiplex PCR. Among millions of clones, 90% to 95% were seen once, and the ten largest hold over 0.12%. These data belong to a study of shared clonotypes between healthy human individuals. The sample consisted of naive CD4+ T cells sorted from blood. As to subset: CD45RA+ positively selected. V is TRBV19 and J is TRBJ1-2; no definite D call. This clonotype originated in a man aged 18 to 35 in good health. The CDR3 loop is CASSRSPIYGYTF. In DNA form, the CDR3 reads TGTGCCAGTAGTAGGAGCCCAATCTATGGCTACACCTTC.